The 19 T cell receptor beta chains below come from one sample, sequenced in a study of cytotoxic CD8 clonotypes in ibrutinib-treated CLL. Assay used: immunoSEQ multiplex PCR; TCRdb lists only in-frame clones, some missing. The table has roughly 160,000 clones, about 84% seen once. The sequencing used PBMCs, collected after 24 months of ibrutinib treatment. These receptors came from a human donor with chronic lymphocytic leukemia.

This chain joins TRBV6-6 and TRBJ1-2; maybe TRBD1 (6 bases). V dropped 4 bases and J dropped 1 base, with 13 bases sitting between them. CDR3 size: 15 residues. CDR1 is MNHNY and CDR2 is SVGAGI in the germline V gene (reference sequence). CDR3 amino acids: CASSSRTAFNYGYTF. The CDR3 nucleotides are TGTGCCAGCAGTTCTCGGACAGCCTTTAACTATGGCTACACCTTC.

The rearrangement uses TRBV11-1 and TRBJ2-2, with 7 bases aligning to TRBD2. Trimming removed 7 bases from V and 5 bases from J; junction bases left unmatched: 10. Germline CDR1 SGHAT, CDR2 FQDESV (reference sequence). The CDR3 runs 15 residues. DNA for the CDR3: TGTGCCAGCACCAACCGGACGCGGGGGACCGGGGAGCTGTTTTTT. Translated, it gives CASTNRTRGTGELFF.

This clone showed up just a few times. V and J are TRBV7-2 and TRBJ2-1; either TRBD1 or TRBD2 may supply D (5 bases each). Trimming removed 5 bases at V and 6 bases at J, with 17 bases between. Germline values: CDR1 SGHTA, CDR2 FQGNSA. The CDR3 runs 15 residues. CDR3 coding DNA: TGTGCCAGCAGCCCAACCTCGGGGCAGGGCAATGAGCAGTTCTTC. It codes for CASSPTSGQGNEQFF.

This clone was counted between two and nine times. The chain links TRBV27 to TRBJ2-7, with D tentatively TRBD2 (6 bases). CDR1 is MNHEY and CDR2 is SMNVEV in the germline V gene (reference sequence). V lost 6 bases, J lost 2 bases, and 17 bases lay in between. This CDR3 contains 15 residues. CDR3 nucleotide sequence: TGTGCCAGCAGGCCCCTCGGCGGGGTCACCTACGAGCAGTACTTC. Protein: CASRPLGGVTYEQYF.

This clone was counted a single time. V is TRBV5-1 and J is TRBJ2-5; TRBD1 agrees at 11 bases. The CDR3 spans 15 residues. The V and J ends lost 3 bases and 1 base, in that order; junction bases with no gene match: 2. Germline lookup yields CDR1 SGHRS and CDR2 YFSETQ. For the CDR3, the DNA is TGCGCCAGCAGCTCCGGGACAGGGGGCCAAGAGACCCAGTACTTC. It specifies CASSSGTGGQETQYF.

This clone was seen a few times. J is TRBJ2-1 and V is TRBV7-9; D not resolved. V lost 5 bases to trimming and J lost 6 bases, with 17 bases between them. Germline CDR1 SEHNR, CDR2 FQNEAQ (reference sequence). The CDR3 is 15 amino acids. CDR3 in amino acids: CASSPPPRFGNEQFF. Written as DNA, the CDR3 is TGTGCCAGCAGCCCACCCCCCCGTTTCGGCAATGAGCAGTTCTTC.

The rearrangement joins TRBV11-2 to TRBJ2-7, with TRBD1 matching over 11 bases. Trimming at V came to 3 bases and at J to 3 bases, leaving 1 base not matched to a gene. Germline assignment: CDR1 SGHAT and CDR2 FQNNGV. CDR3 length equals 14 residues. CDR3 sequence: CASSLGQGGYEQYF. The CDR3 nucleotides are TGTGCCAGCAGCTTGGGACAGGGGGGCTACGAGCAGTACTTC. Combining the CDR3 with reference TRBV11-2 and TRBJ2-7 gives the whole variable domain EAGVAQSPRYKIIEKRQSVAFWCNPISGHATLYWYQQILGQGPKLLIQFQNNGVVDDSQLPKDRFSAERLKGVDSTLKIQPAKLEDSAVYLCASSLGQGGYEQYFGPGTRLTVT.

CDR3 sequence: CASSQGGVGRGTEAFF. The CDR3 nucleotides read TGCGCCAGCAGCCAAGGGGGGGTAGGCCGCGGCACTGAAGCTTTCTTT. The rearrangement uses TRBV4-3 and TRBJ1-1, with D perhaps TRBD1 (5 bases). Trimming took 1 base from V and 4 from J, leaving 16 bases between them. The V gene's germline CDR1 is LGHNA and CDR2 YSLEER. The length of the CDR3 is 16 residues.

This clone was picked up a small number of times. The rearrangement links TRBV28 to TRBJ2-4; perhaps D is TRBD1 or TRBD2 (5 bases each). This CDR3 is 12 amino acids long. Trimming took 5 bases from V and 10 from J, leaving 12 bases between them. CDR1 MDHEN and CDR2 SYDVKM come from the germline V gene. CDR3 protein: CASSMGRSIQYF. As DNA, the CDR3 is TGTGCCAGCAGTATGGGACGGTCTATTCAGTACTTC.

For the CDR3, the DNA is TGTGCCAGCAAGATGAGGGGGATAATGAACACTGAAGCTTTCTTT. It codes for CASKMRGIMNTEAFF. This chain connects TRBV2 to TRBJ1-1; a possible D gene is TRBD1 (6 bases). V was shortened by 7 bases and J by 0 bases, with 15 bases between the two germline ends. The CDR3 is 15 residues long. Germline CDR1 SNHLY, CDR2 FYNNEI.

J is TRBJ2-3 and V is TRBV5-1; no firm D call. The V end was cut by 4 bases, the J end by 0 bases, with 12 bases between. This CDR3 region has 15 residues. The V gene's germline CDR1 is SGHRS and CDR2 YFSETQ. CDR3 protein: CASSPGRSSTDTQYF. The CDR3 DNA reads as TGCGCCAGCAGCCCCGGAAGATCTAGCACAGATACGCAGTATTTT. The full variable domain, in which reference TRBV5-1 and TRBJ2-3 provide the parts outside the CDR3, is KAGVTQTPRYLIKTRGQQVTLSCSPISGHRSVSWYQQTPGQGLQFLFEYFSETQRNKGNFPGRFSGRQFSNSRSEMNVSTLELGDSALYLCASSPGRSSTDTQYFGPGTRLTVL.

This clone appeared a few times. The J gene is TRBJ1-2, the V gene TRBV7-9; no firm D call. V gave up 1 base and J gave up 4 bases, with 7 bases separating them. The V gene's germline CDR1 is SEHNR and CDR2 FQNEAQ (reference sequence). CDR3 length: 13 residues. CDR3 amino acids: CASSLEIPYGYTF. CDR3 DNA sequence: TGTGCCAGCAGCTTAGAGATACCCTATGGCTACACCTTC.

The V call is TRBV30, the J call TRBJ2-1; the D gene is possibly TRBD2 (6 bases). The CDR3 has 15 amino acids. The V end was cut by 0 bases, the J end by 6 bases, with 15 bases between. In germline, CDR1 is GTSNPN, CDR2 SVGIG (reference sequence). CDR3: CAWSVLMGGTNEQFF. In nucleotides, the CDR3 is TGTGCCTGGAGTGTACTAATGGGGGGAACCAATGAGCAGTTCTTC.

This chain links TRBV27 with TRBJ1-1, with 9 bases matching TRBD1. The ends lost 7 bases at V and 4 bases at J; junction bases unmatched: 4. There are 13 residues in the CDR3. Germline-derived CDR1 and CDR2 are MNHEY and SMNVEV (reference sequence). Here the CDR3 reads CASTSDRGTEAFF. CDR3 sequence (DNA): TGTGCCAGCACCTCGGACAGGGGCACTGAAGCTTTCTTT.

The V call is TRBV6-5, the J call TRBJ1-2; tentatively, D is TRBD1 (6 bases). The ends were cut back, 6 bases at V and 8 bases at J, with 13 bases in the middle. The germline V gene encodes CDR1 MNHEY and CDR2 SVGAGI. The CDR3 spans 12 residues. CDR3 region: CASSSGAGGYTF. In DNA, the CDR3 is TGTGCCAGCAGCTCGGGGGCTGGGGGCTACACCTTC.

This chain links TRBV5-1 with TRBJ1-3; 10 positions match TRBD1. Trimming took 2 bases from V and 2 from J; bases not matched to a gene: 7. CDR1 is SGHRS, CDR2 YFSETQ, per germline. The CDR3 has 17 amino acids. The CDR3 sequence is CASSLSGTGAAGNTIYF. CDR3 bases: TGCGCCAGCAGCTTATCTGGGACAGGGGCAGCTGGAAACACCATATATTTT.

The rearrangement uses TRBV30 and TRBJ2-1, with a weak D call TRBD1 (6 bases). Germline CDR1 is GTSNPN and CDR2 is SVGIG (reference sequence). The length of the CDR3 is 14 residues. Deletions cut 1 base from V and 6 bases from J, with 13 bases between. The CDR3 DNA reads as TGTGCCTGGAGTGAAGACAGGCTTGGCAATGAGCAGTTCTTC. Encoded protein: CAWSEDRLGNEQFF.

In DNA, the CDR3 is TGCAGCGTGGGGGGCGTTAGCAATCAGCCCCAGCATTTT. Translating gives CSVGGVSNQPQHF. The chain couples TRBV29-1 to TRBJ1-5; a possible D gene is TRBD1 (6 bases). From germline, CDR1 is SQVTM and CDR2 ANQGSEA. V was pared by 6 bases and J by 0 bases, with 9 bases between. CDR3 length: 13 residues.

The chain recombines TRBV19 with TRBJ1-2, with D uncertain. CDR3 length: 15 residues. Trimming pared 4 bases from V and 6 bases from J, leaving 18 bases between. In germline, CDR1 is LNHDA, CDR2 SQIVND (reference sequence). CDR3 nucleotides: TGTGCCAGTAGTACGGGGAGTAGTAGGTCGAATGGCTACACCTTC. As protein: CASSTGSSRSNGYTF.